Below, 2 T cell receptor beta chains from the same sample are listed, as sequenced in a study of T-cell memory formation after mild COVID-19. One entry per CDR3 protein, called by TCRdb with MiXCR from the 5' RACE reads. This sample has under 250,000 distinct CDR3 sequences, with more than 8% found just once. The sample comprised PBMCs or a T cell subset sorted from them (not recorded which). The receptors shown here come from a man aged 18 to 29 who had mild COVID-19 (a few samples of this study predate the infection). Cell type and time point are not known.

This clonotype occurred a few times. CDR3 in amino acids: CASSLEPGEDTEAFF. CDR3 DNA: TGCGCCAGCAGCTTGGAGCCAGGGGAGGACACTGAAGCTTTCTTT. The chain couples TRBV5-1 to TRBJ1-1; TRBD1 is a possible D gene (6 bases). CDR1 is SGHRS and CDR2 is YFSETQ in the germline V gene. V shed 0 bases and J shed 3 bases, with 12 bases lying between them. This CDR3 comprises 15 residues.

This clonotype was counted ten times or more. The CDR3 sequence: CASSLAVRTEAFF. Written as DNA, the CDR3 is TGCGCCAGCAGCTTGGCGGTGCGGACTGAAGCTTTCTTT. The chain joins TRBV5-1 to TRBJ1-1; D gene unclear. This CDR3 is built from 13 residues. V lost 0 bases and J 5 bases, leaving 8 bases between the germline ends. The germline V gene has CDR1 SGHRS and CDR2 YFSETQ.